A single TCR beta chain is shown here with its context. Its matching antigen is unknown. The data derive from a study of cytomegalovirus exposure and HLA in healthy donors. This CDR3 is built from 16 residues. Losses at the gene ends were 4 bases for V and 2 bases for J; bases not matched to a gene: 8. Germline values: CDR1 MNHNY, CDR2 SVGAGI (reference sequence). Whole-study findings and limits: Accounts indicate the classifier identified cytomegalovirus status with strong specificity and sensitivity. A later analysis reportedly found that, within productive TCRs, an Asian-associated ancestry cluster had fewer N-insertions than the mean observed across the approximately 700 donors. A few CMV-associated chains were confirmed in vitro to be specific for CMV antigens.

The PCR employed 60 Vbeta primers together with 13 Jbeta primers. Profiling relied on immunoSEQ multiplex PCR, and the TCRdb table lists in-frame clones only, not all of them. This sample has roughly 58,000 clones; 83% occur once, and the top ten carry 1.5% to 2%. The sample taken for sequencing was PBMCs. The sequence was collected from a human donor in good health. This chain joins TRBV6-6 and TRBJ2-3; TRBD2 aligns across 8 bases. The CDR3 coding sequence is TGTGCCAGCAGTTTCCCGGGTAGCGGGGCCACAGATACGCAGTATTTT. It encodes CASSFPGSGATDTQYF.